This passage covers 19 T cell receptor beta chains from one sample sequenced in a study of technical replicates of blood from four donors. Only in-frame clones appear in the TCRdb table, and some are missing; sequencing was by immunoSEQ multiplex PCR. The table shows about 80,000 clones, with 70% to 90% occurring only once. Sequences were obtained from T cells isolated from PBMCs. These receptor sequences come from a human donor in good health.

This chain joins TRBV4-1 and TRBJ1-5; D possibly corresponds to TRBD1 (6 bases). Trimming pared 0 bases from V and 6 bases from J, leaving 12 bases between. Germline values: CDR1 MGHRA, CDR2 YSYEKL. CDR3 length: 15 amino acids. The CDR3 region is CASSQDLAGAQPQHF. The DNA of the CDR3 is TGCGCCAGCAGCCAAGATTTGGCGGGGGCTCAGCCCCAGCATTTT.

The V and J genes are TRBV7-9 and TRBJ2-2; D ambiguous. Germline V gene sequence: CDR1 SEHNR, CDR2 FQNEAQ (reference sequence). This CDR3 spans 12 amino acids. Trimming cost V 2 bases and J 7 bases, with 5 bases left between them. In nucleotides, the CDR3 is TGTGCCAGCAGCTTACGAGGCGGGGAGCTGTTTTTT. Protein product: CASSLRGGELFF. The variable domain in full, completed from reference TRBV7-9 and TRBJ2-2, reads DTGVSQNPRHKITKRGQNVTFRCDPISEHNRLYWYRQTLGQGPEFLTYFQNEAQLEKSRLLSDRFSAERPKGSFSTLEIQRTEQGDSAMYLCASSLRGGELFFGEGSRLTVL.

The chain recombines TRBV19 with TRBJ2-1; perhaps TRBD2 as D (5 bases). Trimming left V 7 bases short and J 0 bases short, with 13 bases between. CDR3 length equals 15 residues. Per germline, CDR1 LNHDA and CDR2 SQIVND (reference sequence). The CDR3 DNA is TGTGCCAGTAAGGAGGTTGTTGGCTCCTACAATGAGCAGTTCTTC. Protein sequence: CASKEVVGSYNEQFF.

The CDR3 sequence: CASSYSGQSTSYGYTF. CDR3 in DNA: TGTGCCAGCAGTTACTCTGGACAGTCCACGAGCTATGGCTACACCTTC. The chain has TRBV6-5 and TRBJ1-2, with a tentative D call TRBD1 (6 bases). The germline V gene encodes CDR1 MNHEY and CDR2 SVGAGI. V lost 0 bases, J lost 4 bases, and 15 bases lay in between. The CDR3 is 16 residues long.

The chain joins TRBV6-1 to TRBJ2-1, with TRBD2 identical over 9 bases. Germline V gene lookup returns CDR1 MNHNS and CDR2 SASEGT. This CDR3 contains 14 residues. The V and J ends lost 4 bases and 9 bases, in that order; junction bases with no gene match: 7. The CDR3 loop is CASSAGREGFEQFF. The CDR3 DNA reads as TGTGCCAGCAGTGCGGGGCGGGAGGGCTTTGAGCAGTTCTTC.

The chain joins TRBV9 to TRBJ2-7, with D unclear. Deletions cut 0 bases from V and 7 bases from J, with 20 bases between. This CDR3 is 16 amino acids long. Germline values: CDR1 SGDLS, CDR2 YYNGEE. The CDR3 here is CASSVEASASRFEQYF. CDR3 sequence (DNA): TGTGCCAGCAGCGTAGAAGCGAGTGCTAGTCGTTTTGAGCAGTACTTC.

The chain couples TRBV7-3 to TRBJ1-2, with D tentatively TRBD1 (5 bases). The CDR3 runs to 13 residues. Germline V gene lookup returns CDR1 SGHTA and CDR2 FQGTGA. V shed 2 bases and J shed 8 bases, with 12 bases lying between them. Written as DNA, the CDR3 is TGTGCCAGCAGCTTAGATCCAGGGCGAGGCTACACCTTC. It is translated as CASSLDPGRGYTF.

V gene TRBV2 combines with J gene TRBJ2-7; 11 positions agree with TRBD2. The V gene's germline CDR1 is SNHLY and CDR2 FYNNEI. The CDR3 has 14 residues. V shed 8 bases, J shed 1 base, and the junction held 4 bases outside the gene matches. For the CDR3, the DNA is TGTGCCAGCGACCCTAGCGGGAGGTCCTACGAGCAGTACTTC. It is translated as CASDPSGRSYEQYF.

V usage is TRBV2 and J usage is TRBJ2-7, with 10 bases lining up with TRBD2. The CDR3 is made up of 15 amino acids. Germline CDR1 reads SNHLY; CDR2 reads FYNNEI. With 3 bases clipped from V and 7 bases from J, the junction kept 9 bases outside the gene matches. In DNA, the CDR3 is TGTGCCAGCAGTGACCCTAGCGGGAGATACTGGGAGCAGTACTTC. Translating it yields CASSDPSGRYWEQYF.

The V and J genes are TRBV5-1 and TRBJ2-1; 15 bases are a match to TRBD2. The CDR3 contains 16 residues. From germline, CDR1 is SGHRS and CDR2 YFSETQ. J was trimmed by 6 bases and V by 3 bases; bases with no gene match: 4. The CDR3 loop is CASSWTSGRAGNEQFF. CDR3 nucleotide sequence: TGCGCCAGCAGCTGGACTAGCGGGAGGGCCGGCAATGAGCAGTTCTTC.

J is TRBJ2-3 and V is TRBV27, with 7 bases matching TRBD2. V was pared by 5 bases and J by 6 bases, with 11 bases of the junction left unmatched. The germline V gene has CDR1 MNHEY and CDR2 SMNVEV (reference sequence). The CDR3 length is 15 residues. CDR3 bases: TGTGCCAGCAGTCCCGGGACTACTCGCTTGGATACGCAGTATTTT. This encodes CASSPGTTRLDTQYF.

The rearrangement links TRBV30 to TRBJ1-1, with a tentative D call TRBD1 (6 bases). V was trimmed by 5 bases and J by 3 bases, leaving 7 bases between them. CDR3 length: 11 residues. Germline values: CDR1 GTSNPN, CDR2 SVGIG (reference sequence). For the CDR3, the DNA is TGTGCCTGGGCAGGGGACACTGAAGCTTTCTTT. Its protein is CAWAGDTEAFF.

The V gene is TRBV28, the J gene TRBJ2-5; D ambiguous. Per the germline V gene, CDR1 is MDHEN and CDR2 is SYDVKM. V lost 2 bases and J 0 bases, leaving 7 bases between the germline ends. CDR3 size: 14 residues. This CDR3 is CASSLKRYQETQYF. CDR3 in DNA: TGTGCCAGCAGTTTAAAACGGTACCAAGAGACCCAGTACTTC.

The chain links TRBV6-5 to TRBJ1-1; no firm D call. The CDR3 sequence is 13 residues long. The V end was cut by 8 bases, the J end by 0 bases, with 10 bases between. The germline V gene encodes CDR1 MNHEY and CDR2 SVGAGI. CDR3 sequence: CASQSPMNTEAFF. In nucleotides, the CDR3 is TGTGCCAGCCAGTCACCAATGAACACTGAAGCTTTCTTT.

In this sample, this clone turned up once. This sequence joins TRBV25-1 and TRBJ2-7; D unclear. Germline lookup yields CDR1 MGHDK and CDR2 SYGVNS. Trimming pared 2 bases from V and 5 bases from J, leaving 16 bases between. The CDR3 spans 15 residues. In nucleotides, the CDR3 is TGTGCCAGCAGTGAAGGCAGTCCTGTAATCCACGAGCAGTACTTC. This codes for CASSEGSPVIHEQYF.

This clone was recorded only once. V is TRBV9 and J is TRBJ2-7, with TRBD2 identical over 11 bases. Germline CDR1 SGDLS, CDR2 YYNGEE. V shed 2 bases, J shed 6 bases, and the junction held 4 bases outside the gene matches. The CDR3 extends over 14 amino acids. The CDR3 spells CASSVGLAGSEQYF. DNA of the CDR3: TGTGCCAGCAGCGTCGGACTAGCGGGCTCCGAGCAGTACTTC. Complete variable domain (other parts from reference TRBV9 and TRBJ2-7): DSGVTQTPKHLITATGQRVTLRCSPRSGDLSVYWYQQSLDQGLQFLIQYYNGEERAKGNILERFSAQQFPDLHSELNLSSLELGDSALYFCASSVGLAGSEQYFGPGTRLTVT.

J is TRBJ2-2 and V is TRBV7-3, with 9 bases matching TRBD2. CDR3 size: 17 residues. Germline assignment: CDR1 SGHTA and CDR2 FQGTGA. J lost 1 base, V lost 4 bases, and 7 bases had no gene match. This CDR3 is CASSSTPLAGNTGELFF. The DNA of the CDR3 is TGTGCCAGCAGCTCCACCCCACTAGCGGGGAACACCGGGGAGCTGTTTTTT.

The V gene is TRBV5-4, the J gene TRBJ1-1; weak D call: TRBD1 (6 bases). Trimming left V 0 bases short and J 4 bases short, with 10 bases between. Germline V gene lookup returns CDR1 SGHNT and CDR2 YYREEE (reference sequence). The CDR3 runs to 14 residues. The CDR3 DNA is TGTGCCAGCAGCTTGGGGGCGGGGGCCACTGAAGCTTTCTTT. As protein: CASSLGAGATEAFF. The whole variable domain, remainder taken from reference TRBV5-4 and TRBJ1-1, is ETGVTQSPTHLIKTRGQQVTLRCSSQSGHNTVSWYQQALGQGPQFIFQYYREEENGRGNFPPRFSGLQFPNYSSELNVNALELDDSALYLCASSLGAGATEAFFGQGTRLTVV.

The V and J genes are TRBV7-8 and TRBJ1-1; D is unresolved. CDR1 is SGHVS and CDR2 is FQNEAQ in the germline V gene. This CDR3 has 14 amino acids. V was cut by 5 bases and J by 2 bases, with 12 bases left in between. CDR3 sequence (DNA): TGTGCCAGCAGCCCAGTAGCCAGAAACACTGAAGCTTTCTTT. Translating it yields CASSPVARNTEAFF.